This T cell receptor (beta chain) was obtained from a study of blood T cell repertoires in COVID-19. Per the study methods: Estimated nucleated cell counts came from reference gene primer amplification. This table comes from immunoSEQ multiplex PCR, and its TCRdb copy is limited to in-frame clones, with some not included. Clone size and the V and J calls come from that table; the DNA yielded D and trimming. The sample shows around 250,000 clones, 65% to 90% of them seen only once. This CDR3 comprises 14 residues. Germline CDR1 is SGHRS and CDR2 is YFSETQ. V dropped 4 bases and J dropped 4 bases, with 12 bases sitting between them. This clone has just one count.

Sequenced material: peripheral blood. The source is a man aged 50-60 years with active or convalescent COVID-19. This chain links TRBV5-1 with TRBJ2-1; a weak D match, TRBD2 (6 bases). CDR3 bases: TGCGCCAGCAGCGTGGAGGGCGGGTACAATGAGCAGTTCTTC. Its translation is CASSVEGGYNEQFF. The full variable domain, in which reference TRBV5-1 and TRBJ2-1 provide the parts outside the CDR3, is KAGVTQTPRYLIKTRGQQVTLSCSPISGHRSVSWYQQTPGQGLQFLFEYFSETQRNKGNFPGRFSGRQFSNSRSEMNVSTLELGDSALYLCASSVEGGYNEQFFGPGTRLTVL.